A selection of T cell receptor beta chains follows, all from one sample in a study of CD8+ T cells in alopecia areata. Libraries were prepared by immunoSEQ multiplex PCR; TCRdb keeps only in-frame clonotypes and omits some of them. The sample holds about 12,000 clones, 57% seen once. The sequencing input was skin. The receptor set was obtained from a human donor with alopecia areata. The CDR3 runs from the conserved cysteine through the conserved F or W. Each record gives: clone size, D gene, J gene, V gene, CDR3 protein, CDR3 DNA. A D gene is named only where the DNA matches it firmly. Not every row has a clone size; where given, it reads once, few, many or a size class.

few - TRBJ1-5 TRBV29-1 CSVAGVNQPQHF TGCAGCGTTGCGGGGGTCAATCAGCCCCAGCATTTT
- - TRBJ2-7 TRBV7-8 CASSSVRGAHEQYF TGTGCCAGCAGCTCTGTTAGGGGAGCCCACGAGCAGTACTTC
- TRBD1 TRBJ2-7 TRBV28 CASSTLPGGEQYF TGTGCCAGCAGTACACTCCCAGGGGGCGAGCAGTACTTC
- TRBD1 TRBJ1-2 TRBV9 CASSTTDRPNYGYTF TGTGCCAGCAGCACAACGGACAGGCCGAACTATGGCTACACCTTC
- - TRBJ2-3 TRBV18 CASSPGTLLTDTQYF TGTGCCAGCTCACCAGGGACCTTACTCACAGATACGCAGTATTTT
- - TRBJ1-5 TRBV7-9 CASSRTDTNQPQHF TGTGCCAGCAGTCGGACAGACACAAATCAGCCCCAGCATTTT
- - TRBJ2-7 TRBV7-9 CASSFNYEQYF TGTGCCAGCAGCTTTAACTACGAGCAGTACTTC
- TRBD1 TRBJ2-7 TRBV5-4 CASSRGQGSSYEQYF TGTGCCAGCAGTAGGGGGCAGGGGTCGTCCTACGAGCAGTACTTC
- TRBD1 TRBJ2-7 TRBV5-1 CASSRTGYEQYF TGCGCCAGCAGTCGGACAGGGTACGAGCAGTACTTC
- - TRBJ2-5 TRBV2 CASSDLDRQETQYF TGTGCCAGCAGTGACTTAGACAGGCAAGAGACCCAGTACTTC
few TRBD1 TRBJ1-5 TRBV4-1 CASSQDGQGDQPQHF TGCGCCAGCAGCCAAGATGGACAGGGTGATCAGCCCCAGCATTTT
- - TRBJ2-7 TRBV6-5 CASSFLLGGTYEQYF TGTGCCAGCAGTTTTCTACTCGGGGGTACCTACGAGCAGTACTTC
- - TRBJ2-7 TRBV2 CASTPGHYSYEQYF TGTGCCAGCACACCGGGACACTACTCCTACGAGCAGTACTTC
- - TRBJ2-7 TRBV2 CASSEFTDTYEQYF TGTGCCAGCAGTGAATTTACAGATACCTACGAGCAGTACTTC
- - TRBJ1-5 TRBV28 CASSPTRGNQPQHF TGTGCCAGCAGTCCCACCAGGGGCAATCAGCCCCAGCATTTT
- - TRBJ1-2 TRBV28 CASSFITPNYGYTF TGTGCCAGCAGTTTTATCACACCCAACTATGGCTACACCTTC
- TRBD1 TRBJ2-1 TRBV5-5 CASSWGQDEQFF TGTGCCAGCAGCTGGGGACAGGATGAGCAGTTCTTC
few - TRBJ2-1 TRBV30 CAWSDPGFSYNEQFF TGTGCCTGGAGTGATCCGGGGTTCTCCTACAATGAGCAGTTCTTC
few TRBD2 TRBJ2-5 TRBV29-1 CSDGLAGDGTQYF TGCAGCGACGGACTAGCGGGAGACGGGACCCAGTACTTC
- - TRBJ2-5 TRBV7-8 CASSSLGFETQYF TGTGCCAGCAGCTCCCTAGGTTTCGAGACCCAGTACTTC
- - TRBJ2-5 TRBV7-9 CASSSNRGVGETQYF TGTGCCAGCAGCTCAAACAGAGGGGTCGGAGAGACCCAGTACTTC
- - TRBJ2-5 TRBV4-3 CASSQDGPPKETQYF TGCGCCAGCAGCCAAGATGGACCTCCGAAAGAGACCCAGTACTTC
few - TRBJ2-7 TRBV6-5 CASSDRPKSSEQYF TGTGCCAGCAGTGATAGGCCAAAGAGTTCCGAGCAGTACTTC
- TRBD1 TRBJ1-1 TRBV5-4 CASSSRQGIFGNTEAFF TGTGCCAGCAGCTCGAGACAGGGGATATTCGGGAACACTGAAGCTTTCTTT
- TRBD2 TRBJ2-5 TRBV9 CASSAGTSGGLQETQYF TGTGCCAGCAGCGCCGGGACTAGCGGGGGGCTGCAAGAGACCCAGTACTTC
- - TRBJ1-5 TRBV7-9 CASSLGGGGQPQHF TGTGCCAGCAGCTTAGGCGGCGGAGGGCAGCCCCAGCATTTT
medium-sized - TRBJ1-4 TRBV16 CASSQSGFEKLFF TGTGCCAGCAGCCAATCAGGGTTTGAAAAACTGTTTTTT
- TRBD1 TRBJ2-7 TRBV19 CASSLGDRGIYEQYF TGTGCCAGTAGTTTGGGTGACAGGGGGATCTACGAGCAGTACTTC
- - TRBJ2-1 TRBV18 CASSPLARSSYNEQFF TGTGCCAGCTCACCTCTAGCGCGGAGCTCCTACAATGAGCAGTTCTTC
- - TRBJ2-5 TRBV7-9 CASSLFSNF TGTGCCAGCAGCTTATTTTCCAACTTC
- - TRBJ1-5 TRBV6-1 CASHSAGGNQPQHF TGTGCCAGCCATTCAGCGGGGGGCAATCAGCCCCAGCATTTT
few TRBD1 TRBJ2-2 TRBV5-4 CASSPGGFRNTGELFF TGTGCCAGCAGCCCAGGGGGTTTCAGGAACACCGGGGAGCTGTTTTTT
- - TRBJ2-1 TRBV19 CASSIGAGATGYNEQFF TGTGCCAGTAGTATAGGGGCAGGGGCGACGGGATACAATGAGCAGTTCTTC
- - TRBJ1-2 TRBV19 CASRSQGSVYGYTF TGTGCCAGTAGATCACAGGGATCCGTCTATGGCTACACCTTC
few TRBD2 TRBJ2-2 TRBV27 CASSRERGGNTGELFF TGTGCCAGCAGTCGGGAGCGGGGGGGTAACACCGGGGAGCTGTTTTTT
- - TRBJ2-5 TRBV6-5 CANSAATEETQYF TGTGCCAACTCAGCCGCCACCGAAGAGACCCAGTACTTC
few TRBD1 TRBJ1-4 TRBV2 CASNWDSNEKLFF TGTGCCAGCAACTGGGACAGTAATGAAAAACTGTTTTTT
- - TRBJ2-1 TRBV6-5 CASALSSYNEQFF TGTGCCAGCGCATTAAGCTCCTACAATGAGCAGTTCTTC
- TRBD1 TRBJ2-3 TRBV6-5 CASSSPGQGSDTQYF TGTGCCAGCAGTTCGCCCGGACAGGGTTCAGATACGCAGTATTTT
- - TRBJ2-6 TRBV30 CAWSLGRDFSGANVLTF TGTGCCTGGAGTCTTGGCAGGGATTTCTCCGGGGCCAACGTCCTGACTTTC
- - TRBJ2-1 TRBV23-1 CASSHQGITYNEQFF TGCGCCAGCAGTCATCAGGGAATAACCTACAATGAGCAGTTCTTC
- - TRBJ2-1 TRBV7-6 CASSPRTRRSYNEQFF TGTGCCAGCAGCCCTCGGACACGTCGCTCCTACAATGAGCAGTTCTTC
- TRBD2 TRBJ2-7 TRBV28 CASSTQLAGLSYEQYF TGTGCCAGCAGTACCCAACTAGCGGGATTGTCCTACGAGCAGTACTTC
- TRBD2 TRBJ2-7 TRBV2 CASSDVAGYSSYEQYF TGTGCCAGCAGTGACGTAGCGGGGTATAGCTCCTACGAGCAGTACTTC
- TRBD2 TRBJ2-7 TRBV5-1 CASSSQPGTSASYEQYF TGCGCCAGCAGCTCGCAGCCTGGGACTAGCGCAAGTTACGAGCAGTACTTC